A selection of T cell receptor beta chains follows, all from one sample in a study of T cells in placental villitis. Assay used: immunoSEQ multiplex PCR; TCRdb lists only in-frame clones, some missing. The top ten clones hold around 9% of a sample with 6,000 to 8,000 clones, around 78% of them seen once. Sequences were obtained from placental tissue containing maternal and fetal cells. The source is a human patient with infectious villitis; the placental T cells may come from both mother and fetus. Each CDR3 is given with its conserved first and last residue. A D gene is named only where the DNA matches it firmly. A row's size may be missing; if present it is once, few, many or a size class.

j_gene,d_gene,v_gene,abundance,CDR3aa,CDR3nt
TRBJ2-5,NA,TRBV2,few,CASRSPGWKYF,TGTGCCAGCAGGAGCCCCGGGTGGAAGTACTTC
TRBJ1-1,TRBD1,TRBV7-9,NA,CASSPDRANTEAFF,TGTGCCAGCAGCCCGGACAGGGCTAACACTGAAGCTTTCTTT
TRBJ1-2,TRBD1,TRBV10-3,NA,CATRQGDYGYTF,TGTGCCACCCGGCAGGGGGACTATGGCTACACCTTC
TRBJ2-6,NA,TRBV3-1/TRBV3-2,NA,CASSRAMAGAGGANVLTF,TGTGCCAGCAGCCGCGCAATGGCAGGGGCGGGAGGGGCCAACGTCCTGACTTTC
TRBJ2-3,NA,TRBV12-3/TRBV12-4,NA,CASSLRDTDTQYF,TGTGCCAGCAGTTTAAGGGACACAGATACGCAGTATTTT
TRBJ2-3,NA,TRBV27,NA,CASSEARGTDTQYF,TGTGCCAGCAGTGAGGCTAGGGGCACAGATACGCAGTATTTT
TRBJ1-6,NA,TRBV27,medium-sized,CASSLDGAPGSPLHF,TGTGCCAGCAGTTTGGATGGGGCGCCGGGGTCACCCCTCCACTTT
TRBJ2-7,NA,TRBV3-1/TRBV3-2,NA,CASSHFRATYEQYF,TGTGCCAGCAGCCATTTCAGGGCGACCTACGAGCAGTACTTC
TRBJ1-1,TRBD1,TRBV4-3,once,CASSHSGTAEAFF,TGCGCCAGCAGCCATAGCGGGACAGCTGAAGCTTTCTTT
TRBJ2-7,NA,TRBV7-2,once,CASSRGMEFYEQYF,TGTGCCAGCAGCCGGGGGATGGAGTTCTACGAGCAGTACTTC
TRBJ2-1,TRBD2,TRBV6-2/TRBV6-3,once,CASSYSSSGVIEQFF,TGTGCCAGCAGTTACTCGAGCAGCGGGGTGATAGAGCAGTTCTTC
TRBJ2-6,TRBD1,TRBV7-3,few,CASSWTGSRSGANVLTF,TGTGCCAGCAGCTGGACAGGGTCCCGCTCTGGGGCCAACGTCCTGACTTTC
TRBJ2-5,NA,TRBV9,NA,CASSVGIWGTQYF,TGTGCCAGCAGCGTAGGGATCTGGGGGACCCAGTACTTC
TRBJ2-7,TRBD2,TRBV7-2,NA,CASSSRTSGVYEQYF,TGTGCCAGCAGCTCCAGAACTAGCGGGGTCTACGAGCAGTACTTC
TRBJ2-7,TRBD2,TRBV2,NA,CASSGLAGIDEQYF,TGTGCCAGCAGCGGACTAGCGGGGATTGATGAGCAGTACTTC
TRBJ1-5,TRBD1,TRBV30,few,CAWSWPGGSNQPQHF,TGTGCCTGGAGCTGGCCAGGGGGTAGCAATCAGCCCCAGCATTTT
TRBJ1-5,NA,TRBV2,NA,CASTDGSFSQPQHF,TGTGCCAGCACCGACGGGAGTTTTAGTCAGCCCCAGCATTTT
TRBJ2-7,TRBD2,TRBV29-1,once,CSTQRGREGEQYF,TGCAGCACCCAGCGGGGTAGGGAAGGCGAGCAGTACTTC
TRBJ2-3,TRBD1,TRBV2,NA,CASRGRQGAGTDTQYF,TGTGCCAGTCGGGGCCGACAGGGGGCGGGCACAGATACGCAGTATTTT
TRBJ1-4,NA,TRBV28,NA,CASRRTEKLFF,TGTGCCAGCAGACGAACAGAAAAACTGTTTTTT
TRBJ1-2,TRBD1,TRBV19,NA,CASSPRGQHSNYGYTF,TGTGCCAGTAGTCCACGGGGACAGCATTCTAACTATGGCTACACCTTC
TRBJ1-5,NA,TRBV14,once,CASSLLANSHPIEQPQHF,TGTGCCAGCAGCCTCCTAGCCAACAGCCATCCCATTGAGCAGCCCCAGCATTTT
TRBJ2-7,TRBD2,TRBV2,NA,CASSYPSEWEGYEQYF,TGTGCCAGCAGTTACCCCTCAGAATGGGAGGGCTACGAGCAGTACTTC
TRBJ1-5,NA,TRBV4-2,few,CASSQAWASNQPQHF,TGTGCCAGCAGCCAAGCCTGGGCGAGCAATCAGCCCCAGCATTTT
TRBJ1-2,NA,TRBV12-2,few,CASRFTRNYTF,TGTGCAAGTCGCTTTACTAGAAACTACACCTTC
TRBJ1-3,TRBD1,TRBV7-9,few,CASSSQGLDTIYF,TGTGCCAGCAGCTCACAGGGGCTGGACACCATATATTTT
TRBJ1-2,NA,TRBV7-9,NA,CASSLGTNYGYTF,TGTGCCAGCAGCTTAGGGACTAACTATGGCTACACCTTC
TRBJ1-2,NA,TRBV5-1,NA,CASSSSGANYGYTF,TGCGCCAGCAGCTCCTCCGGAGCTAATTATGGCTACACCTTC
TRBJ2-7,TRBD2,TRBV9,NA,CASSILAHSYEQYF,TGTGCCAGCAGCATACTAGCGCACTCCTACGAGCAGTACTTC
TRBJ1-2,NA,TRBV12-3/TRBV12-4,NA,CASSLGISYGYTF,TGTGCCAGCAGCCTCGGGATAAGCTATGGCTACACCTTC
TRBJ2-3,NA,TRBV6-4,NA,CASSEDPGTDTQYF,TGTGCCAGCAGCGAGGATCCCGGCACAGATACGCAGTATTTT